These T cell receptor beta chains were read from a single sample in a study of PD-1 blockade in classical Hodgkin lymphoma. Method: immunoSEQ multiplex PCR; TCRdb's copy keeps in-frame clones and lacks some. The table shows over 6,500 clones, with about 88% occurring only once. Sample: peripheral blood mononuclear cells (PBMCs), taken at baseline. These receptors all stem from a human donor with classical Hodgkin lymphoma. Both conserved end residues are part of each CDR3. Each record gives: J gene, V gene, clone size, D gene, CDR3 protein, CDR3 DNA. The D gene is left open where the match is weak. Clone size is stated in some rows and not others, as once, few, many or a class when expanded.

TRBJ2-3,TRBV9,NA,TRBD2,CASSLAGYTDTQYF,TGTGCCAGCAGTCTAGCGGGGTACACAGATACGCAGTATTTT
TRBJ1-5,TRBV18,NA,TRBD1,CASSRDRGGDQPQHF,TGTGCCAGCTCCCGAGACAGGGGCGGGGATCAGCCCCAGCATTTT
TRBJ2-5,TRBV5-1,NA,TRBD2,CASSWGAGRETQYF,TGCGCCAGCAGCTGGGGAGCGGGACGGGAGACCCAGTACTTC
TRBJ1-2,TRBV6-6,NA,NA,CASGQGAIYGYTF,TGTGCCAGCGGCCAGGGTGCCATCTATGGCTACACCTTC
TRBJ2-5,TRBV7-2,NA,NA,CASSQSIQETQYF,TGTGCCAGCAGCCAGTCTATCCAAGAGACCCAGTACTTC
TRBJ2-3,TRBV7-3,NA,NA,CASSLTGMDTQYF,TGTGCCAGCAGCTTAACGGGAATGGATACGCAGTATTTT
TRBJ1-1,TRBV28,NA,NA,CASSFRGLRWTEAFF,TGTGCCAGCAGTTTCAGGGGTCTGAGATGGACTGAAGCTTTCTTT
TRBJ1-5,TRBV29-1,NA,NA,CSVGGGLRQPQHF,TGCAGCGTTGGGGGTGGCCTGCGGCAGCCCCAGCATTTT
TRBJ2-5,TRBV5-6,NA,NA,CASSSAQTQYF,TGTGCCAGCAGCTCGGCCCAGACCCAGTACTTC
TRBJ1-2,TRBV10-3,NA,TRBD1,CAITSDRANGYTF,TGTGCCATCACCTCTGACAGGGCTAACGGCTACACCTTC
TRBJ2-5,TRBV7-2,NA,NA,CASSLGHRGETQYF,TGTGCCAGCAGCCTGGGGCATCGGGGGGAGACCCAGTACTTC
TRBJ2-3,TRBV7-2,once,TRBD1,CASSFAQGASTDTQYF,TGTGCCAGCAGCTTTGCACAGGGGGCGAGCACAGATACGCAGTATTTT
TRBJ2-5,TRBV27,NA,NA,CASSSIPSSQETQYF,TGTGCCAGCAGTTCTATCCCTAGCAGTCAAGAGACCCAGTACTTC
TRBJ2-2,TRBV27,NA,TRBD1,CASRQGTGAGELFF,TGTGCCAGCCGACAGGGGACAGGAGCCGGGGAGCTGTTTTTT
TRBJ2-1,TRBV5-4,NA,TRBD2,CASSSSGEQFF,TGTGCCAGCAGCTCTAGCGGTGAGCAGTTCTTC
TRBJ1-3,TRBV19,NA,NA,CASSIQQEGFSGNTIYF,TGTGCCAGTAGTATCCAGCAGGAGGGTTTCTCTGGAAACACCATATATTTT
TRBJ2-1,TRBV6-4,NA,NA,CASSDPGLGGGEQFF,TGTGCCAGCAGTGACCCCGGTCTGGGCGGCGGTGAGCAGTTCTTC
TRBJ2-1,TRBV27,few,TRBD2,CASSPREALYNEQFF,TGTGCCAGCAGTCCGCGGGAGGCCCTCTACAATGAGCAGTTCTTC
TRBJ2-7,TRBV29-1,once,NA,CSVGGTGYEQYF,TGCAGCGTCGGTGGGACGGGATACGAGCAGTACTTC
TRBJ1-1,TRBV7-2,NA,NA,CASSLAGRRNTEAFF,TGTGCCAGCAGCTTAGCAGGACGAAGGAACACTGAAGCTTTCTTT
TRBJ2-7,TRBV4-2,few,TRBD2,CASSGLVVHEQYF,TGTGCCAGCAGCGGACTAGTTGTTCACGAGCAGTACTTC
TRBJ1-1,TRBV30,few,NA,CAWIMGKTEAFF,TGTGCCTGGATTATGGGAAAAACTGAAGCTTTCTTT
TRBJ1-2,TRBV10-3,few,NA,CAISDQYQGGYTF,TGTGCCATCAGTGACCAATACCAAGGCGGCTACACCTTC
TRBJ2-1,TRBV7-2,NA,NA,CASSFSQGEQFF,TGTGCCAGCAGCTTCAGCCAGGGTGAGCAGTTCTTC